This is a list of T cell receptor beta chains from one sample in a study of CD8 T cells in Susac syndrome. MiXCR, applied by TCRdb to the immunoSEQ multiplex PCR reads, yields one record per CDR3 protein. The sample includes 150,000 to 200,000 distinct CDR3 sequences, roughly 94% of them seen just once. The specimen was CD4+ T cells from PBMCs. Receptors were obtained from a human donor with multiple sclerosis. CDR3s include the opening cysteine and the closing phenylalanine or tryptophan. The D gene is left open where the match is weak. Clone size is stated in some rows and not others, as once, few, many or a class when expanded.

>-|TRBJ1-1|TRBV5-1|TRBD1
TGCGCCAGCAGCGAGACAGGGTGGACTGAAGCTTTCTTT
CASSETGWTEAFF
>-|TRBJ2-7|TRBV12-3/TRBV12-4|TRBD2
TGTGCCAGCAGCCCCGATCTTTCCGGACTAGCGTATTACGAGCAGTACTTC
CASSPDLSGLAYYEQYF
>-|TRBJ2-2|TRBV11-3|TRBD1
TGTGCCAGCAGCTCCGGGACAGGGGGCTCCGGGGAGCTGTTTTTT
CASSSGTGGSGELFF
>-|TRBJ2-1|TRBV5-4|TRBD2
TGTGCCAGCAGCTTGTCAAGCGGGACCTACAATGAGCAGTTCTTC
CASSLSSGTYNEQFF
>-|TRBJ2-1|TRBV4-1|TRBD2
TGCGCCAGCAGCCAAGAAAGTTCGCGGGAGTATCGGTTCTTC
CASSQESSREYRFF
>-|TRBJ2-5|TRBV7-2|-
TGTGCCAGCAGCTTAGACTGGCAAGAGACCCAGTACTTC
CASSLDWQETQYF
>-|TRBJ2-7|TRBV20-1|TRBD2
TGCAGTGCTAGTGACGTATCTAGCGGGAGATACGAGCAGTACTTC
CSASDVSSGRYEQYF
>once|TRBJ2-1|TRBV4-2|-
TGTGCCAGCAGCCAAGGTCGGGTAGGAAGGTACAATGAGCAGTTCTTC
CASSQGRVGRYNEQFF
>-|TRBJ1-1|TRBV9|-
TGTGCCAGCAGCGTACGGTCACAGGGGAACACTGAAGCTTTCTTT
CASSVRSQGNTEAFF
>-|TRBJ1-2|TRBV7-9|-
TGTGCCAGCAGCGTACAGGCGACCCCCTTCTATGGCTACACCTTC
CASSVQATPFYGYTF
>-|TRBJ2-1|TRBV12-3/TRBV12-4|TRBD2
TGTGCCAGCAAGGGGGGACCGACTAGCGGAGGCTACAATGAGCAGTTCTTC
CASKGGPTSGGYNEQFF
>-|TRBJ1-4|TRBV27|-
TGTGCCAGCAGTTTAGGGCCGGGCCTGATAAGTGAAAAACTGTTTTTT
CASSLGPGLISEKLFF
>-|TRBJ1-1|TRBV30|-
TGTGCCTGGAGTCCTCAAGGGCCAACTGAAGCTTTCTTT
CAWSPQGPTEAFF
>once|TRBJ2-5|TRBV7-9|-
TGTGCCAGCAGCTTAGTCCCAGAGACCCAGTACTTC
CASSLVPETQYF
>-|TRBJ1-5|TRBV4-1|-
TGCGCCAGCAGCCAAGGTAGGGGAGGCAATCAGCCCCAGCATTTT
CASSQGRGGNQPQHF
>-|TRBJ2-5|TRBV29-1|-
TGCAGCGCCTTCGTCGGTTTGGGGGAGACCCAGTACTTC
CSAFVGLGETQYF
>-|TRBJ2-5|TRBV11-2|TRBD1
TGTGCCAGCAGCTCAGGGGGCGCAGGAGAGACCCAGTACTTC
CASSSGGAGETQYF
>-|TRBJ1-1|TRBV7-6|-
TGTGCCAGCAGCTTAGCGGCCCAAGGACGCACTGAAGCTTTCTTT
CASSLAAQGRTEAFF
>few|TRBJ1-1|TRBV29-1|-
TGCAGCGTCCCGAAACCCGTCGGTGAAGCTTTCTTT
CSVPKPVGEAFF
>-|TRBJ1-3|TRBV12-3/TRBV12-4|TRBD1
TGTGCCAGCAGTGCCGGGACAGGCCACACCATATATTTT
CASSAGTGHTIYF
>-|TRBJ1-2|TRBV29-1|TRBD1
TGCAGCGTTTCAGGGGGACATGGCTACACCTTC
CSVSGGHGYTF
>once|TRBJ2-3|TRBV24-1|-
TGTGCCACCAGTGATCCGGGAGAAGGGACAGATACGCAGTATTTT
CATSDPGEGTDTQYF
>-|TRBJ2-7|TRBV6-5|TRBD1
TGTGCCAGCAGTTACTCGTCTGGTGCAGGGGGCGTATACGAGCAGTACTTC
CASSYSSGAGGVYEQYF
>-|TRBJ2-2|TRBV6-8|-
TGTGCCAGCAGTTTCCAGCGGAAGAACACCGGGGAGCTGTTTTTT
CASSFQRKNTGELFF
>-|TRBJ2-6|TRBV2|-
TGTGCCAGCAGTGCTATTAAGAGCTCTGGGGCCAACGTCCTGACTTTC
CASSAIKSSGANVLTF
>-|TRBJ2-5|TRBV2|-
TGTGCCAGCAGTACCCTGGGGGGCCAAGAGACCCAGTACTTC
CASSTLGGQETQYF
>-|TRBJ1-2|TRBV30|-
TGTGCCTGGAGTGGACTACTCCAGGGGACGAGCTACACCTTC
CAWSGLLQGTSYTF
>-|TRBJ2-3|TRBV11-2|TRBD2
TGTGCCAGCAGCTTACTTCAAGGGCGGGAGAGCACAGATACGCAGTATTTT
CASSLLQGRESTDTQYF
>-|TRBJ2-5|TRBV20-1|-
TGCAGTGCTAGAGGTGGCTTTCAAGAGACCCAGTACTTC
CSARGGFQETQYF
>once|TRBJ2-7|TRBV12-3/TRBV12-4|-
TGTGCCAGCAGCCATAATAGACGGTCCTACGAGCAGTACTTC
CASSHNRRSYEQYF
>-|TRBJ2-2|TRBV19|TRBD2
TGTGCCAGTAGTATACCGCCGGGTGCTAGCGGCGCCGGGGAGCTGTTTTTT
CASSIPPGASGAGELFF
>-|TRBJ2-3|TRBV27|TRBD2
TGTGCCAGCAGTTTCAGTCCTCTAGCGGGAGTAGATACGCAGTATTTT
CASSFSPLAGVDTQYF
>-|TRBJ2-6|TRBV20-1|-
TGCAGTGCTAGAGGGACAACTGGGGCCAACGTCCTGACTTTC
CSARGTTGANVLTF
>-|TRBJ2-7|TRBV29-1|TRBD2
TGCAGCGTTCGAGCGGGAGGGCCTTTGGAGGAGCAGTACTTC
CSVRAGGPLEEQYF
>-|TRBJ2-7|TRBV9|-
TGTGCCAGCAGCGACCGGGACGCGGATCAAAGGACCTACGAGCAGTACTTC
CASSDRDADQRTYEQYF
>once|TRBJ2-3|TRBV7-2|-
TGTGCCAGCAGCTTCATCACCCACGATACGCAGTATTTT
CASSFITHDTQYF
>once|TRBJ2-5|TRBV6-6|-
TGTGCCAGCAGCCCCTCAGCGACCCAGTACTTC
CASSPSATQYF
>-|TRBJ1-3|TRBV28|-
TGTGCCAGCAGTTATCTCGGAAACACCATATATTTT
CASSYLGNTIYF
>-|TRBJ2-1|TRBV5-1|-
TGCGCCAGCAGTGAGGACGGGGAGTACAATGAGCAGTTCTTC
CASSEDGEYNEQFF
>-|TRBJ1-2|TRBV3-1|-
TGTGCCAGCAGCCAAACTACCGGTGGCTACACCTTC
CASSQTTGGYTF
>-|TRBJ1-5|TRBV5-1|-
TGCGCCAGCAGCCCCCGGGACCGCAATCAGCCCCAGCATTTT
CASSPRDRNQPQHF
>-|TRBJ1-1|TRBV18|-
TGTGCCAGCTCCGGAGGACAGTCTGAAGCTTTCTTT
CASSGGQSEAFF
>-|TRBJ2-5|TRBV12-3/TRBV12-4|-
TGTGCCAGCAGACGGACAAACCAAGAGACCCAGTACTTC
CASRRTNQETQYF
>-|TRBJ2-1|TRBV20-1|TRBD1
TGCAGTGTTGCCGCCGGTAACAGGGGATACCGAGAGCAGTTCTTC
CSVAAGNRGYREQFF
>-|TRBJ2-5|TRBV2|TRBD2
TGTGCCAGCGGTGGGCGGGAGTTGGAGACCCAGTACTTC
CASGGRELETQYF